The rows below give T cell receptor beta chains drawn from one sample of a study of OX40 agonist ivuxolimab in advanced cancers. Some clones are missing from TCRdb's copy, which holds only in-frame ones; the method was immunoSEQ multiplex PCR. The repertoire has around 100,000 clones, about 90% of them found once; the top ten carry 0.15% to 0.2%. The sample in question was CD4+ or CD8+ T cells sorted from blood, obtained in a trial of the OX40 agonist ivuxolimab. The receptors were sampled from an adult with an advanced solid tumor such as melanoma, head and neck, liver or kidney cancer. The CDR3 runs from the conserved cysteine through the conserved F or W. D genes are given only for firm matches. Expanded clones get a size class; other rows say once, few or many, or leave the size out.

v_call	j_call	d_call	clone_size	cdr3_aa	cdr3_nt
TRBV30	TRBJ2-1	.	.	CAWSVSTTLYNEQFF	TGTGCCTGGAGTGTATCCACTACTCTCTACAATGAGCAGTTCTTC
TRBV28	TRBJ2-7	TRBD2	.	CASSLETSGGGEQYF	TGTGCCAGCAGTTTGGAAACTAGCGGGGGAGGAGAGCAGTACTTC
TRBV19	TRBJ1-5	.	once	CASSIVVSHPGDQPQHF	TGTGCCAGTAGTATAGTTGTCTCTCACCCCGGCGATCAGCCCCAGCATTTT
TRBV6-6	TRBJ1-2	.	.	CASGGVGSGYTF	TGTGCCAGCGGCGGAGTGGGGTCCGGCTACACCTTC
TRBV7-6	TRBJ2-7	TRBD1	.	CASSLGGQGRAYEQYF	TGTGCCAGCAGCTTAGGGGGACAGGGGAGAGCCTACGAGCAGTACTTC
TRBV12-2	TRBJ2-3	.	.	CASRPPGTSGGCEDTQYF	TGTGCAAGTCGCCCCCCCGGGACTAGCGGGGGGTGCGAAGATACGCAGTATTTT
TRBV5-8	TRBJ2-7	.	.	CASSLVRGLTYEQYF	TGTGCCAGCAGCTTGGTGAGGGGTCTCACCTACGAGCAGTACTTC
TRBV6-5	TRBJ2-5	.	.	CASTADSRQTQYF	TGTGCCAGCACCGCGGACAGTCGGCAGACCCAGTACTTC
TRBV28	TRBJ2-3	.	few	CASQVNPTDTQYF	TGTGCCAGCCAGGTCAATCCCACAGATACGCAGTATTTT
TRBV30	TRBJ2-6	TRBD1	.	CAWRLTGGSSGANVLTF	TGTGCCTGGAGATTAACAGGGGGCAGCTCTGGGGCCAACGTCCTGACTTTC
TRBV6-1	TRBJ2-6	.	.	CASSESAGVGANVLTF	TGTGCCAGCAGTGAGAGCGCAGGGGTCGGGGCCAACGTCCTGACTTTC
TRBV27	TRBJ2-7	.	.	CASSSTTRGPYSIQQYF	TGTGCCAGCAGTTCCACAACCCGGGGGCCATACTCGATCCAGCAGTACTTC
TRBV6-1	TRBJ1-5	.	.	CASSDPDVFQPQHF	TGTGCCAGCAGTGATCCGGACGTTTTCCAGCCCCAGCATTTT
TRBV30	TRBJ1-2	.	few	CAWRTYSTGDYGYTF	TGTGCCTGGAGAACCTACAGTACGGGTGACTATGGCTACACCTTC
TRBV6-1	TRBJ1-6	.	few	CASGQGNSYNSPLHF	TGTGCCAGCGGTCAGGGCAACTCCTATAATTCACCCCTCCACTTT
TRBV7-3	TRBJ2-7	.	.	CASSSPPGPPYEQYF	TGTGCCAGCAGCTCGCCCCCGGGACCACCCTACGAGCAGTACTTC
TRBV18	TRBJ2-7	.	.	CASTLMSLSGEQYF	TGTGCCAGCACATTGATGTCCCTTTCTGGCGAGCAGTACTTC
TRBV5-4	TRBJ2-5	.	once	CASSLAMGQETQYF	TGTGCCAGCAGCTTGGCGATGGGCCAAGAGACCCAGTACTTC
TRBV7-8	TRBJ1-5	TRBD1	.	CASSTWTGANQPQHF	TGTGCCAGCAGCACCTGGACAGGGGCAAATCAGCCCCAGCATTTT
TRBV30	TRBJ1-5	TRBD1	few	CAWSVKGTGYQPQHF	TGTGCCTGGAGTGTCAAGGGGACAGGCTATCAGCCCCAGCATTTT
TRBV9	TRBJ2-1	.	.	CASSVTGDLTYNEQFF	TGTGCCAGCAGCGTAACGGGGGACCTTACCTACAATGAGCAGTTCTTC
TRBV29-1	TRBJ1-2	.	.	CSVSLSGPTRGYTF	TGCAGCGTTTCCCTCTCGGGGCCGACAAGGGGCTACACCTTC
TRBV19	TRBJ1-5	TRBD1	once	CASSIPGGGSRYYSNQPQHF	TGTGCCAGTAGTATCCCAGGAGGGGGCTCCCGCTACTATAGCAATCAGCCCCAGCATTTT
TRBV29-1	TRBJ2-7	.	.	CSVELFSYEQYF	TGCAGCGTTGAACTATTCTCCTACGAGCAGTACTTC
TRBV6-1	TRBJ2-3	TRBD1	once	CASSEEPPGQGTDTQYF	TGTGCCAGCAGTGAAGAGCCCCCGGGACAGGGTACAGATACGCAGTATTTT
TRBV6-1	TRBJ1-1	.	.	CASTMNTEAFF	TGTGCCAGCACTATGAACACTGAAGCTTTCTTT
TRBV30	TRBJ1-6	TRBD1	.	CASLTGQNSPLHF	TGTGCCTCCTTGACAGGGCAAAATTCACCCCTCCACTTT
TRBV2	TRBJ2-3	.	.	CASSDRDWASRDTQYF	TGTGCCAGCAGTGACAGGGACTGGGCTTCTAGGGATACGCAGTATTTT
TRBV7-2	TRBJ2-1	.	.	CASSFVALSSYNEQFF	TGTGCCAGCAGCTTTGTAGCGCTGAGCTCCTACAATGAGCAGTTCTTC
TRBV7-3	TRBJ2-1	.	once	CASSLNGVAYNEQFF	TGTGCCAGCAGCTTAAACGGGGTGGCCTACAATGAGCAGTTCTTC
TRBV29-1	TRBJ1-1	.	.	CSVVQRAPGIMNTEAFF	TGCAGCGTTGTACAAAGGGCTCCCGGGATCATGAACACTGAAGCTTTCTTT
TRBV10-3	TRBJ2-5	TRBD2	.	CASQLAGGETQYF	TGTGCCAGCCAACTAGCGGGGGGGGAGACCCAGTACTTC
TRBV7-2	TRBJ2-5	.	.	CASSSDGRAQETQYF	TGTGCCAGCAGCTCGGACGGAAGAGCACAAGAGACCCAGTACTTC
TRBV27	TRBJ2-7	TRBD1	.	CASRMDRMDHEQYF	TGTGCCAGCAGGATGGACAGGATGGACCACGAGCAGTACTTC
TRBV20-1	TRBJ2-4	.	.	CSAARNIQYF	TGCAGTGCTGCCCGAAACATTCAGTACTTC
TRBV18	TRBJ1-3	TRBD1	.	CASSRQGEDTIYF	TGTGCCAGCTCCCGACAGGGGGAAGACACCATATATTTT
TRBV5-4	TRBJ2-2	.	.	CASSIKSTPSTGELFF	TGTGCCAGCAGCATAAAGTCGACCCCTTCCACCGGGGAGCTGTTTTTT
TRBV28	TRBJ2-7	TRBD2	once	CASTGLAGVGSYEQYF	TGTGCCAGCACGGGACTAGCGGGAGTGGGCTCCTACGAGCAGTACTTC